Presented here are 30 T cell receptor beta chains from one specimen sequenced in a study of T cell changes during pregnancy in multiple sclerosis (dated by TCRdb to 2018 to 2020). The library was obtained by the immunoSEQ multiplex PCR assay. TCRdb carries this immuneACCESS record with in-frame sequences only. Its versions omit some clonotypes, under half of them owing to an unresolved V gene in the studies checked, with the rest unexplained. This sample holds around 70,000 clones; under 95% were observed only once. More than 0.75% of the sample is taken by the ten largest. Sequencing used peripheral blood, obtained in the second trimester of pregnancy. The source of these receptors is a female donor with multiple sclerosis, enrolled in a pregnancy study.

The V and J genes are TRBV28 and TRBJ2-7; 9 bases are shared with TRBD1. Trimming at V came to 4 bases and at J to 5 bases, leaving 3 bases not matched to a gene. The CDR3 consists of 13 residues. The germline V gene has CDR1 MDHEN and CDR2 SYDVKM. CDR3 sequence (DNA): TGTGCCAGCAGTTGGGACAGGGCAAACGAGCAGTACTTC. Protein product: CASSWDRANEQYF.

This clone has a single count. The gene calls are TRBV7-9 and TRBJ1-1; TRBD1 might be the D (6 bases). CDR1 and CDR2 (germline): SEHNR, FQNEAQ (reference sequence). The CDR3 is made up of 12 amino acids. Trimming cost V 6 bases and J 8 bases, with 13 bases left between them. CDR3 region: CASRYKGGEAFF. CDR3 in DNA: TGTGCCAGCAGATATAAGGGGGGGGAAGCTTTCTTT.

The chain recombines TRBV30 with TRBJ2-7; 7 bases align to TRBD1. V lost 6 bases to trimming and J lost 4 bases; unmatched junction nucleotides: 9. This CDR3 has 13 residues. Germline V gene data show CDR1 as GTSNPN and CDR2 as SVGIG (reference sequence). CDR3 sequence: CACRGRVGYEQYF. In nucleotides, the CDR3 is TGTGCCTGTAGGGGGCGAGTGGGGTACGAGCAGTACTTC.

The chain combines TRBV9 with TRBJ1-2, with TRBD1 matching 7 bases. The CDR3 length is 14 residues. Trimming took 3 bases from V and 4 from J; bases not matched to a gene: 6. Germline loops: CDR1 SGDLS, CDR2 YYNGEE. Here the CDR3 reads CASSAGDRAYGYTF. The CDR3 nucleotides read TGTGCCAGCAGCGCCGGTGACAGGGCCTATGGCTACACCTTC.

Written as DNA, the CDR3 is TGTGCCAGCTCACAGGACAGGGTTGGAAACACCATATATTTT. This sequence encodes CASSQDRVGNTIYF. The rearrangement links TRBV18 to TRBJ1-3; 8 nucleotides agree with TRBD1. The CDR3 length is 14 residues. After removal of 4 bases from V and 3 bases from J, the junction contained 2 bases not matched to a gene. Per the germline V gene, CDR1 is KGHSH and CDR2 is LQKENI.

The rearrangement uses TRBV19 and TRBJ1-5; TRBD1 might be the D (6 bases). V was trimmed by 7 bases and J by 5 bases, leaving 18 bases between them. The CDR3 is 15 amino acids. CDR1 is LNHDA and CDR2 is SQIVND in the germline V gene (reference sequence). As DNA, the CDR3 is TGTGCCAGTACCCCTCTCCGGAACAGGGATCAGCCCCAGCATTTT. This encodes CASTPLRNRDQPQHF. Full variable domain (rest looked up from reference TRBV19 and TRBJ1-5): DGGITQSPKYLFRKEGQNVTLSCEQNLNHDAMYWYRQDPGQGLRLIYYSQIVNDFQKGDIAEGYSVSREKKESFPLTVTSAQKNPTAFYLCASTPLRNRDQPQHFGDGTRLSIL.

This chain links TRBV9 with TRBJ2-1; 13 bases fit TRBD2. The CDR3 runs 15 residues. V lost 3 bases to trimming and J lost 9 bases; unmatched junction nucleotides: 6. The germline V gene has CDR1 SGDLS and CDR2 YYNGEE. The CDR3 loop reads CASSASGTSGVEQFF. DNA for the CDR3: TGTGCCAGCAGCGCATCCGGGACTAGCGGGGTTGAGCAGTTCTTC.

The gene calls are TRBV19 and TRBJ1-6; 7 bases match TRBD1. CDR1 LNHDA and CDR2 SQIVND come from the germline V gene (reference sequence). This CDR3 contains 17 residues. The junction had 12 bases not matched to a gene; V was cut back by 3 bases and J by 7 bases. The CDR3 region has the DNA TGTGCCAGTAGTATTGATCGTCTACAGGGGAACAATTCACCCCTCCACTTT. Translating gives CASSIDRLQGNNSPLHF.

This sequence joins TRBV7-8 and TRBJ2-1, with TRBD2 matching over 7 bases. From germline, CDR1 is SGHVS and CDR2 FQNEAQ. The CDR3 totals 17 residues. V was pared by 5 bases and J by 3 bases, with 13 bases of the junction left unmatched. In DNA, the CDR3 is TGTGCCAGCAGCCCTAAGCCTAGCGGTGGTAACTACAATGAGCAGTTCTTC. Amino acids: CASSPKPSGGNYNEQFF. The full variable domain, completed using reference TRBV7-8 and TRBJ2-1, is GAGVSQSPRYKVAKRGQDVALRCDPISGHVSLFWYQQALGQGPEFLTYFQNEAQLDKSGLPSDRFFAERPEGSVSTLKIQRTQQEDSAVYLCASSPKPSGGNYNEQFFGPGTRLTVL.

The chain has TRBV12-5 and TRBJ1-2, with TRBD1 matching 7 bases. CDR3 size: 13 residues. V was clipped by 4 bases and J by 7 bases; unmatched bases: 6. The germline V gene encodes CDR1 LGHNT and CDR2 FRNRAP. The CDR3 here is CASGSTGVPGYTF. CDR3 sequence (DNA): TGTGCTAGTGGTTCTACAGGGGTCCCTGGCTACACCTTC. The full variable domain, rest sourced from reference TRBV12-5 and TRBJ1-2, is DARVTQTPRHKVTEMGQEVTMRCQPILGHNTVFWYRQTMMQGLELLAYFRNRAPLDDSGMPKDRFSAEMPDATLATLKIQPSEPRDSAVYFCASGSTGVPGYTFGSGTRLTVV.

The rearrangement uses TRBV6-1 and TRBJ1-5; 9 nucleotides match TRBD1. Germline CDR1 MNHNS, CDR2 SASEGT. The CDR3 is 15 amino acids. V lost 6 bases to trimming and J lost 1 base; unmatched junction nucleotides: 4. CDR3 region: CASRDRGRSNQPQHF. CDR3 coding DNA: TGTGCCAGCAGGGACAGGGGTAGGAGCAATCAGCCCCAGCATTTT.

The gene calls are TRBV6-5 and TRBJ1-1; TRBD1 is a possible D gene (6 bases). The ends were cut back, 2 bases at V and 4 bases at J, with 14 bases in the middle. Germline loops: CDR1 MNHEY, CDR2 SVGAGI. The CDR3 covers 15 residues. CDR3 amino acids: CASSYAGAGATEAFF. The CDR3 region has the DNA TGTGCCAGCAGTTACGCGGGGGCGGGAGCCACTGAAGCTTTCTTT.

The rearrangement uses TRBV10-3 and TRBJ2-7; no clear D. V lost 4 bases, J lost 4 bases, and 14 bases lay in between. The CDR3 consists of 14 residues. From germline, CDR1 is ENHRY and CDR2 SYGVKD. CDR3 residues: CAISVYTSGYEQYF. CDR3 bases: TGTGCCATCAGTGTGTATACCTCCGGGTACGAGCAGTACTTC.

CDR3 residues: CASTDGLNTYNEQFF. The CDR3 coding sequence is TGTGCCAGCACCGACGGACTTAACACCTACAATGAGCAGTTCTTC. V and J are TRBV9 and TRBJ2-1, with a tentative D call TRBD2 (5 bases). This CDR3 is built from 15 residues. The germline V gene has CDR1 SGDLS and CDR2 YYNGEE. V lost 6 bases to trimming and J lost 2 bases, with 15 bases between them. The variable domain in full, with the rest retrieved from reference TRBV9 and TRBJ2-1, is DSGVTQTPKHLITATGQRVTLRCSPRSGDLSVYWYQQSLDQGLQFLIQYYNGEERAKGNILERFSAQQFPDLHSELNLSSLELGDSALYFCASTDGLNTYNEQFFGPGTRLTVL.

V usage is TRBV6-1 and J usage is TRBJ2-5, with D maybe TRBD2 (5 bases). From germline, CDR1 is MNHNS and CDR2 SASEGT. The CDR3 is made up of 13 amino acids. V lost 10 bases, J lost 1 base, and 13 bases lay in between. The chain's CDR3 is CATSDRGQETQYF. The CDR3 DNA reads as TGTGCCACCTCTGACCGGGGCCAAGAGACCCAGTACTTC.

The chain joins TRBV10-3 to TRBJ1-2; 11 bases agree with TRBD1. The CDR3 has 14 amino acids. Germline CDR1 reads ENHRY; CDR2 reads SYGVKD. V dropped 4 bases and J dropped 8; count of bases not matched to a gene: 6. Here the CDR3 reads CAISAPDRGLGYTF. In nucleotides, the CDR3 is TGTGCCATCAGTGCCCCGGACAGGGGGCTGGGCTACACCTTC.

The chain combines TRBV7-6 with TRBJ1-4, with D maybe TRBD1 (6 bases). The CDR3 loop spans 16 amino acids. V was clipped by 5 bases and J by 5 bases, with 18 bases between them. CDR1 and CDR2 from the germline V gene are SGHVS and FNYEAQ. The CDR3 region has the DNA TGTGCCAGCAGCCTGGGGGCATCCCTAGGGAATGAAAAACTGTTTTTT. Translated, it gives CASSLGASLGNEKLFF.

This rearrangement joins TRBV19 to TRBJ1-2, with 11 bases fitting TRBD1. The CDR3 has 17 residues. The V and J ends lost 3 bases and 0 bases, in that order; junction bases with no gene match: 6. Germline values: CDR1 LNHDA, CDR2 SQIVND (reference sequence). The CDR3 protein is CASSMRGQGASNYGYTF. DNA of the CDR3: TGTGCCAGTAGTATGCGTGGACAGGGGGCGTCTAACTATGGCTACACCTTC.

The chain links TRBV11-1 to TRBJ2-3, with a weak D call TRBD1 (6 bases). The CDR3 is 15 amino acids. Trimming shortened V by 2 bases and J by 2 bases, and 11 bases separated the two germline ends. The germline CDR1 and CDR2 sequences are SGHAT and FQDESV (reference sequence). The CDR3, as DNA: TGTGCCAGCAGCTTATTGGGGGCACTCACAGATACGCAGTATTTT. Protein sequence: CASSLLGALTDTQYF.

The CDR3 protein is CASSIYSNTGELFF. As DNA, the CDR3 is TGTGCCAGTAGTATCTACAGCAACACCGGGGAGCTGTTTTTT. The V call is TRBV19, the J call TRBJ2-2; D is unresolved. The CDR3 spans 14 residues. Germline CDR1 is LNHDA and CDR2 is SQIVND (reference sequence). V lost 3 bases, J lost 2 bases, and 7 bases lay in between.

V usage is TRBV30 and J usage is TRBJ2-1; D gene unclear. Germline values: CDR1 GTSNPN, CDR2 SVGIG (reference sequence). V was shortened by 1 base and J by 6 bases, with 4 bases between the two germline ends. CDR3 length: 11 residues. The CDR3 loop reads CAWSASNEQFF. The CDR3, as DNA: TGTGCCTGGAGTGCCAGCAATGAGCAGTTCTTC.

CDR3 nucleotides: TGTGCCTGGATAATCACCCGAGGCACTGAAGCTTTCTTT. The encoded protein is CAWIITRGTEAFF. The chain couples TRBV30 to TRBJ1-1; D gene uncertain. The CDR3 is made up of 13 amino acids. The germline gives CDR1 GTSNPN, CDR2 SVGIG (reference sequence). V was shortened by 4 bases and J by 4 bases, with 13 bases between the two germline ends.

The chain is built from TRBV29-1 and TRBJ1-2; D call uncertain. V gave up 6 bases and J gave up 4 bases, with 18 bases separating them. This CDR3 is 14 amino acids long. The germline CDR1 and CDR2 sequences are SQVTM and ANQGSEA. As DNA, the CDR3 is TGCAGCGTAAAAAGCGGGATACGCCTCTATGGCTACACCTTC. Residues: CSVKSGIRLYGYTF.

This chain connects TRBV18 to TRBJ1-4; maybe TRBD1 (5 bases). The germline CDR1 and CDR2 sequences are KGHSH and LQKENI. V was trimmed by 3 bases and J by 8 bases, leaving 13 bases between them. This CDR3 contains 14 residues. The CDR3 nucleotides read TGTGCCAGCTCACCCAGCGGGGGAGAGGAAAAACTGTTTTTT. It yields the protein CASSPSGGEEKLFF.

V gene TRBV10-3 combines with J gene TRBJ2-7; 9 bases fit TRBD1. Trimming at V came to 6 bases and at J to 5 bases, leaving 5 bases not matched to a gene. The germline V gene encodes CDR1 ENHRY and CDR2 SYGVKD. The CDR3 runs to 13 residues. The CDR3 is CAISEGQGNEQYF. DNA of the CDR3: TGTGCCATCAGCGAGGGACAGGGCAACGAGCAGTACTTC.

There are a few counts of this clone. The chain combines TRBV19 with TRBJ1-1, with a possible D match to TRBD1 (5 bases). From germline, CDR1 is LNHDA and CDR2 SQIVND (reference sequence). This CDR3 region has 15 residues. The ends were cut back, 9 bases at V and 0 bases at J, with 17 bases in the middle. The CDR3 DNA follows: TGTGCCAGCTCCCGTGGGGGGACCATGAACACTGAAGCTTTCTTT. Its protein product is CASSRGGTMNTEAFF.

The chain recombines TRBV7-6 with TRBJ1-5; D gene unclear. Germline CDR1 reads SGHVS; CDR2 reads FNYEAQ. Trimming stripped 1 base from V and 4 bases from J, with 8 bases between. The CDR3 is 14 amino acids. For the CDR3, the DNA is TGTGCCAGCAGCTTAGGGTCTCAGAATCAGCCCCAGCATTTT. It yields the protein CASSLGSQNQPQHF.

This chain joins TRBV14 and TRBJ2-7; D may be TRBD2 (6 bases). The length of the CDR3 is 13 residues. Trimming removed 1 base at V and 6 bases at J, with 10 bases between. Germline values: CDR1 SGHDN, CDR2 FVKESK. The CDR3 loop is CASSQAVGGEQYF. The DNA of the CDR3 is TGTGCCAGCAGCCAAGCGGTGGGAGGCGAGCAGTACTTC.

This rearrangement joins TRBV28 to TRBJ1-5; 7 bases are a match to TRBD1. V gave up 5 bases and J gave up 2 bases; unmatched junction bases: 9. There are 16 residues in the CDR3. The germline gives CDR1 MDHEN, CDR2 SYDVKM. The CDR3 spells CASSPETGLGNQPQHF. The CDR3, as DNA: TGTGCCAGCAGTCCCGAGACAGGGTTAGGCAATCAGCCCCAGCATTTT.

This chain connects TRBV4-2 to TRBJ2-1; TRBD2 is a possible D gene (5 bases). CDR1 LGHNA and CDR2 YNFKEQ come from the germline V gene. V was shortened by 1 base and J by 2 bases, with 15 bases between the two germline ends. The CDR3 sequence is 17 residues long. CDR3 loop: CASSQVERVPTYNEQFF. The CDR3, as DNA: TGTGCCAGCAGCCAAGTGGAGAGGGTCCCTACCTACAATGAGCAGTTCTTC.